The 26 T cell receptor beta chains below were found in one sample sequenced in a study of blood T cell repertoires in COVID-19. TCRdb's table, derived via immunoSEQ multiplex PCR, lists solely in-frame clones and lacks some. The sample has roughly 250,000 clones; under 90% are singletons. The sequencing input was peripheral blood. These receptors were collected from a human donor in a cohort sampled during active COVID-19.

This chain links TRBV5-1 with TRBJ2-7; D gene uncertain. Trimming left V 0 bases short and J 7 bases short, with 5 bases between. This CDR3 is 11 amino acids long. From germline, CDR1 is SGHRS and CDR2 YFSETQ. The CDR3 DNA sequence: TGCGCCAGCAGCTTGGAGCGAGAGCAGTACTTC. As protein: CASSLEREQYF.

This chain uses TRBV6-6 with TRBJ2-7, with D maybe TRBD1 (7 bases). The V and J ends lost 6 bases and 3 bases respectively, with 18 bases between them. The CDR3 is 15 amino acids. CDR1 MNHNY and CDR2 SVGAGI come from the germline V gene (reference sequence). CDR3 amino acids: CASRLSRDSHYEQYF. The DNA for the CDR3 is TGTGCCAGCAGACTATCGCGGGACAGCCACTACGAGCAGTACTTC.

The chain has TRBV5-1 and TRBJ1-2; D is possibly TRBD1 (6 bases). This CDR3 spans 18 amino acids. Germline V gives CDR1 SGHRS, CDR2 YFSETQ. V was clipped by 2 bases and J by 6 bases, with 26 bases between them. CDR3 DNA sequence: TGCGCCAGCAGCTTACAGGGCCCGGGGCTAGCAGTGGGGGATGGCTACACCTTC. Its protein is CASSLQGPGLAVGDGYTF.

This chain uses TRBV12-3 or TRBV12-4 with TRBJ1-2, with 9 bases matching TRBD1. The CDR3 sequence is 13 residues long. Unmatched junction bases numbered 10, after V lost 9 bases and J lost 8 bases. The CDR3 loop is CASRVGQGRGYTF. The DNA for the CDR3 is TGTGCCAGTCGTGTTGGACAGGGGAGAGGCTACACCTTC.

J is TRBJ1-1 and V is TRBV10-3, with TRBD1 as a possible D gene (5 bases). Germline lookup yields CDR1 ENHRY and CDR2 SYGVKD. Trimming stripped 7 bases from V and 6 bases from J, with 18 bases between. This CDR3 has 14 residues. CDR3 protein: CAIKAQGAVSEAFF. The CDR3 DNA follows: TGTGCCATCAAAGCGCAAGGGGCGGTCTCTGAAGCTTTCTTT.

The chain has TRBV25-1 and TRBJ1-2; a possible D gene is TRBD1 (6 bases). This CDR3 has 15 residues. Germline V gene sequence: CDR1 MGHDK, CDR2 SYGVNS. With 1 base removed from V and 4 bases from J, the gap between germline ends came to 13 bases. In DNA form, the CDR3 reads TGTGCCAGCAGTGAATTAGGGGACACCTTCTATGGCTACACCTTC. Protein sequence: CASSELGDTFYGYTF.

On this clone itself: The junction departs from germline at one end; a sequencing error may be responsible. The chain combines TRBV9 with TRBJ1-2, with D maybe TRBD1 (6 bases). CDR1 is SGDLS and CDR2 is YYNGEE in the germline V gene. The CDR3 length is 12 residues. CDR3 protein: CASSPGQLNSLF. CDR3 DNA sequence: TGTGCCAGCAGCCCCGGACAGCTTAATTCTTTATTC.

The V gene is TRBV2, the J gene TRBJ1-1; 8 bases map to TRBD1. V was clipped by 7 bases and J by 5 bases; unmatched bases: 9. The germline V gene encodes CDR1 SNHLY and CDR2 FYNNEI. The CDR3 is 14 residues long. CDR3 protein: CASTAGQGSTEAFF. CDR3 DNA sequence: TGTGCCAGCACTGCCGGACAGGGCTCGACTGAAGCTTTCTTT.

The gene calls are TRBV3-1 (or the pseudogene TRBV3-2) and TRBJ2-7; 9 nucleotides agree with TRBD2. CDR3 length: 17 residues. The junction had 13 bases not matched to a gene; V was cut back by 2 bases and J by 5 bases. Germline V CDR1 and CDR2: LGHDT, YNNKEL (reference sequence). CDR3 in DNA: TGTGCCAGCAGCCAAACGCCGGGACTAGCAAGAGGAGACGAGCAGTACTTC. Translating it yields CASSQTPGLARGDEQYF.

The chain carries TRBV21-1 and TRBJ2-7; TRBD2 is the table's D call and was not checked against the DNA. TRBV21-1 is a pseudogene segment. This CDR3 contains 16 residues. The CDR3 nucleotides read TGTGCCAGCAGCAAAGGGGCGGGAGGGCCGTCCGGCGAGCAGTACTTC. This encodes CASSKGAGGPSGEQYF.

J is TRBJ1-6 and V is TRBV11-2, with a tentative D call TRBD1 (6 bases). V lost 5 bases and J 0 bases, leaving 8 bases between the germline ends. This CDR3 has 15 amino acids. Germline V lookup: CDR1 SGHAT, CDR2 FQNNGV. DNA of the CDR3: TGTGCCAGCAGCCAACAGGGCTCCTATAATTCACCCCTCCACTTT. Translated: CASSQQGSYNSPLHF.

This clone is a singleton in its sample. The chain recombines TRBV3-1 (or the pseudogene TRBV3-2) with TRBJ2-1, with a possible D match to TRBD2 (5 bases). The CDR3 consists of 16 residues. V lost 2 bases to trimming and J lost 6 bases, with 17 bases between them. Germline-derived CDR1 and CDR2 are LGHDT and YNNKEL (reference sequence). The CDR3 reads CASSQRELFYGNEQFF. In DNA form, the CDR3 reads TGTGCCAGCAGCCAAAGGGAGCTTTTTTATGGCAATGAGCAGTTCTTC.

As regards this clone: This sample also contains other DNA sequences that code for the same CDR3. The chain is built from TRBV6-5 and TRBJ2-5; 8 nucleotides agree with TRBD1. CDR1 is MNHEY, CDR2 SVGAGI, per germline. Trimming took 2 bases from V and 4 from J; bases not matched to a gene: 3. The CDR3 loop spans 14 amino acids. CDR3 sequence: CASSYPGGGETQYF. Written as DNA, the CDR3 is TGTGCCAGCAGTTACCCAGGGGGCGGAGAGACCCAGTACTTC.

The chain joins TRBV6-7 to TRBJ2-1, with 9 bases fitting TRBD1. TRBV6-7 is identified as an open reading frame with a role that is uncertain. Trimming cost V 8 bases and J 6 bases; bases outside gene matches: 11. The CDR3 length is 15 residues. The CDR3 region is CASAGGDRAANEQFF. The DNA of the CDR3 is TGTGCCAGCGCCGGAGGGGACAGGGCGGCCAATGAGCAGTTCTTC.

The J gene is TRBJ1-1, the V gene TRBV28; the D is unclear. Germline V gene data show CDR1 as MDHEN and CDR2 as SYDVKM. V was clipped by 5 bases and J by 3 bases, with 7 bases between them. CDR3 size: 12 residues. CDR3 residues: CASSVQHTEAFF. CDR3 DNA: TGTGCCAGCAGTGTACAACACACTGAAGCTTTCTTT. The full variable domain, completed using reference TRBV28 and TRBJ1-1, is DVKVTQSSRYLVKRTGEKVFLECVQDMDHENMFWYRQDPGLGLRLIYFSYDVKMKEKGDIPEGYSVSREKKERFSLILESASTNQTSMYLCASSVQHTEAFFGQGTRLTVV.

This clone has just one count. The J gene is TRBJ1-1, the V gene TRBV3-1 (or the pseudogene TRBV3-2); TRBD1 is a possible D gene (5 bases). The CDR3 is 16 residues long. Per the germline V gene, CDR1 is LGHDT and CDR2 is YNNKEL (reference sequence). V was clipped by 1 base and J by 3 bases, with 15 bases between them. CDR3: CASSQGYRGEDTEAFF. DNA of the CDR3: TGTGCCAGCAGCCAAGGATACCGAGGGGAGGACACTGAAGCTTTCTTT.

The chain links TRBV6-5 to TRBJ1-2; 8 bases agree with TRBD1. The J segment lost 2 bases and the V segment lost 2 bases, leaving 7 bases of the junction unmatched. The CDR3 runs 16 residues. CDR1 and CDR2 from the germline V gene are MNHEY and SVGAGI. CDR3 in amino acids: CASSYDRGIQNYGYTF. CDR3 nucleotide sequence: TGTGCCAGCAGTTACGACAGGGGAATCCAGAACTATGGCTACACCTTC.

This clone has just one count. The rearrangement links TRBV7-6 to TRBJ2-7; the match to TRBD2 covers 7 bases. The CDR3 has 15 amino acids. CDR1 SGHVS and CDR2 FNYEAQ come from the germline V gene. V trimming: 3 bases; J trimming: 6 bases; junction bases outside the gene matches: 11. Here the CDR3 reads CASSLSVAGASEQYF. CDR3 nucleotide sequence: TGTGCCAGCAGCTTGTCGGTGGCGGGAGCCTCCGAGCAGTACTTC.

The CDR3 bases are TGTGCCAGTAGTATCAAGGGGGCTAACTATGGCTACACCTTC. Protein: CASSIKGANYGYTF. The V call is TRBV19, the J call TRBJ1-2, with D possibly TRBD1 on 6 matching bases. The CDR3 is 14 amino acids. Germline values: CDR1 LNHDA, CDR2 SQIVND (reference sequence). Trimming pared 3 bases from V and 0 bases from J, leaving 8 bases between. Combining the CDR3 with reference TRBV19 and TRBJ1-2 gives the whole variable domain DGGITQSPKYLFRKEGQNVTLSCEQNLNHDAMYWYRQDPGQGLRLIYYSQIVNDFQKGDIAEGYSVSREKKESFPLTVTSAQKNPTAFYLCASSIKGANYGYTFGSGTRLTVV.

The genes are TRBV5-1 and TRBJ2-7; 9 bases align to TRBD2. The length of the CDR3 is 16 residues. V lost 4 bases, J lost 5 bases, and 13 bases stayed unmatched. Per germline, CDR1 SGHRS and CDR2 YFSETQ. The CDR3 coding sequence is TGCGCCAGCAGCCCCGGGGCTAGCGGGGCGATCGACGAGCAGTACTTC. It is translated as CASSPGASGAIDEQYF.

This clone was picked up a small number of times. The chain links TRBV27 to TRBJ1-6; D is ambiguous. Germline CDR1 is MNHEY and CDR2 is SMNVEV (reference sequence). This CDR3 is built from 16 residues. The V end lost 3 bases, the J end lost 0 bases, and 9 bases lay between the germline ends. The CDR3 sequence: CASSFNTASYNSPLHF. The CDR3 DNA follows: TGTGCCAGCAGTTTTAACACCGCCTCCTATAATTCACCCCTCCACTTT.

V gene TRBV5-1 combines with J gene TRBJ2-3; 13 positions agree with TRBD2. The CDR3 is 16 residues long. CDR1 is SGHRS and CDR2 is YFSETQ in the germline V gene. J gave up 4 bases and V 4 bases, and 6 bases lay outside the gene matches. The CDR3 region has the DNA TGCGCCAGCAGCGTGAGACTAGCGGGGGGCCCAGATACGCAGTATTTT. This translates into CASSVRLAGGPDTQYF.

The chain carries TRBV4-3 and TRBJ2-3; 9 bases map to TRBD2. The CDR3 totals 14 residues. V lost 3 bases, J lost 8 bases, and 6 bases stayed unmatched. Germline CDR1 and CDR2: LGHNA and YSLEER. The CDR3 here is CASSQSAGGGTQYF. The CDR3 nucleotides read TGCGCCAGCAGCCAGTCCGCGGGGGGGGGTACGCAGTATTTT.

The chain joins TRBV29-1 to TRBJ2-7, with unresolved D. The CDR3 covers 11 residues. V shed 2 bases and J shed 5 bases, with 7 bases lying between them. Germline V CDR1 and CDR2: SQVTM, ANQGSEA. The chain's CDR3 is CSVELFHEQYF. Here the CDR3 DNA reads TGCAGCGTTGAACTATTCCACGAGCAGTACTTC.

This clone was detected only once. The V call is TRBV3-1 (or the pseudogene TRBV3-2), the J call TRBJ2-3; 9 bases fit TRBD2. CDR3 size: 17 residues. J was trimmed by 5 bases and V by 1 base; bases with no gene match: 10. The V gene's germline CDR1 is LGHDT and CDR2 YNNKEL (reference sequence). CDR3 region: CASSQAHRSGRKDTQYF. The CDR3 nucleotides are TGTGCCAGCAGCCAAGCCCACCGTAGCGGGAGAAAAGATACGCAGTATTTT.

The gene calls are TRBV5-4 and TRBJ2-2; the match to TRBD1 covers 8 bases. The trim removed 4 bases at V and 8 bases at J, leaving 4 bases unmatched. The germline CDR1 and CDR2 sequences are SGHNT and YYREEE (reference sequence). CDR3 size: 13 residues. The CDR3 DNA sequence: TGTGCCAGCAGCCCGGACAGGGTTGGGGAGCTGTTTTTT. Its protein is CASSPDRVGELFF.